What follows describes a single TCR beta chain. Time point specified: pre-treatment sample, taken before nivolumab and TIL therapy. The data belong to a study of TIL therapy for anti-PD-1-resistant metastatic lung cancer. Study context: Tumors had a median PD-L1 proportion score of roughly 5.7%. By whole-exome sequencing, median non-synonymous tumor mutation burden was approximately 1.4 mutations per megabase.

Sequencing used immunoSEQ v3. Using immunoSEQ multiplex PCR, the repertoire was profiled, and TCRdb retains in-frame clones only, with some absent. This sample has roughly 20,000 clones, with just over 70% found just once. The CDR3 totals 13 residues. Germline values: CDR1 SGHAT, CDR2 FQDESV (reference sequence). V was pared by 4 bases and J by 3 bases, with 7 bases between. The chain employs TRBV11-1 and TRBJ2-1; perhaps TRBD2 as D (5 bases). The specimen was blood, collected at baseline. The TCR originated in a person between 30 and 79 years old with non-small cell lung cancer. DNA for the CDR3: TGTGCCAGCAGCTCCCGGGGCTACAATGAGCAGTTCTTC. This translates into CASSSRGYNEQFF.